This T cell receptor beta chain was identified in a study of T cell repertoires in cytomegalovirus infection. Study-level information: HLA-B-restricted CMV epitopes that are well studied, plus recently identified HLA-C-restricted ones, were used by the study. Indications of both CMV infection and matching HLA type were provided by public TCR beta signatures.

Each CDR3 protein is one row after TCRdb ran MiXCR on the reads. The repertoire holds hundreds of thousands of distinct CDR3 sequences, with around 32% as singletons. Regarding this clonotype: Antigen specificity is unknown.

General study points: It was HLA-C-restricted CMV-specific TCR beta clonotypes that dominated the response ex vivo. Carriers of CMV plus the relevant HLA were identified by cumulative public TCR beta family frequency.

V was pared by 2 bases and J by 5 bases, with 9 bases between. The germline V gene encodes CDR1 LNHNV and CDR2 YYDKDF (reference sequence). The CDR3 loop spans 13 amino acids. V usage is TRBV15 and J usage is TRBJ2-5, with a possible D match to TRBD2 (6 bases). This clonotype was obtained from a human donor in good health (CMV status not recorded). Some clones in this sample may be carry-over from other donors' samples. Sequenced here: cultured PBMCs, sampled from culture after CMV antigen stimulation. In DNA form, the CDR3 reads TGTGCCACCAGCAGAAGGAGGGTGGAGACCCAGTACTTC. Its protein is CATSRRRVETQYF.